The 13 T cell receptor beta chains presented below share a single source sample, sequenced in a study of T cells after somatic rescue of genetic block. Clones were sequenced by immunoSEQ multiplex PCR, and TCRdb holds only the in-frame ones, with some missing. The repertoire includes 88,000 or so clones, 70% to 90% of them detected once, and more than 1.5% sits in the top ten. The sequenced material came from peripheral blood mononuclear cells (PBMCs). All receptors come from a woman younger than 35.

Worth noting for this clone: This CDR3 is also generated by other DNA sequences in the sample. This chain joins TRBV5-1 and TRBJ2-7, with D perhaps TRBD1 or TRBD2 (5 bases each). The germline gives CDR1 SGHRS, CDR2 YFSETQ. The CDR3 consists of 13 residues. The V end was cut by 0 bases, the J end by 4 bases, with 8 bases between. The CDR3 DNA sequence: TGCGCCAGCAGCTTGGCCAGGGAGTACGAGCAGTACTTC. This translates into CASSLAREYEQYF.

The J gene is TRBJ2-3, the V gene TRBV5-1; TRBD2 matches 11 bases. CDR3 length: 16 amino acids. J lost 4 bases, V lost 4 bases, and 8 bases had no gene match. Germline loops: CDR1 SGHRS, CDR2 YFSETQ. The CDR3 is CASSRFGTSGSDTQYF. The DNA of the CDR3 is TGCGCCAGCAGCCGGTTTGGGACTAGCGGCTCAGATACGCAGTATTTT.

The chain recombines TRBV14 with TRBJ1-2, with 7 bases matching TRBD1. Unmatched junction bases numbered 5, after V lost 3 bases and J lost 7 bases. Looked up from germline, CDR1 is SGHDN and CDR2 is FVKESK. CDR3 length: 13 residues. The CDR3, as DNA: TGTGCCAGCAGCCAGGAAGGGGGCCGTGGCTACACCTTC. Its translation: CASSQEGGRGYTF.

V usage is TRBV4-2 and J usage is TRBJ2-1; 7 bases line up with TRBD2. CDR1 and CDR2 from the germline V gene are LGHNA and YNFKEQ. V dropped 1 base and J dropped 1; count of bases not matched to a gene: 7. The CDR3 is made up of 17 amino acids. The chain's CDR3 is CASSQVESSGSYNEQFF. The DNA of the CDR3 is TGTGCCAGCAGCCAAGTAGAGTCTAGCGGTTCCTACAATGAGCAGTTCTTC.

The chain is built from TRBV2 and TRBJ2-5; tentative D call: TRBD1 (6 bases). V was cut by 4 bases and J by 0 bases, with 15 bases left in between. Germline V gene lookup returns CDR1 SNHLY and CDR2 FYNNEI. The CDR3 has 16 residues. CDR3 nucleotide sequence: TGTGCCAGCAGTGCTGTCATCGGGACATACCAAGAGACCCAGTACTTC. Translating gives CASSAVIGTYQETQYF.

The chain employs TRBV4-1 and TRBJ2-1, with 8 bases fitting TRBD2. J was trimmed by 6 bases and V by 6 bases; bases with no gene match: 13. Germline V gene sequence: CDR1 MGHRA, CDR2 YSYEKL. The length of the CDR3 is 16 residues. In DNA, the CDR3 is TGCGCCAGCAGGTCCGTCCCGGGACTAGAGCCCAATGAGCAGTTCTTC. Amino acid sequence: CASRSVPGLEPNEQFF.

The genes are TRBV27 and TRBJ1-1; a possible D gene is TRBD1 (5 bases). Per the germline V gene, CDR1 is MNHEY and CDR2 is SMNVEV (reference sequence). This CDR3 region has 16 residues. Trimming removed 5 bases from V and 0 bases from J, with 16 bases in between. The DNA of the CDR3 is TGTGCCAGCAGTGGGGCGCCCCGACTAATGAACACTGAAGCTTTCTTT. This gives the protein CASSGAPRLMNTEAFF.

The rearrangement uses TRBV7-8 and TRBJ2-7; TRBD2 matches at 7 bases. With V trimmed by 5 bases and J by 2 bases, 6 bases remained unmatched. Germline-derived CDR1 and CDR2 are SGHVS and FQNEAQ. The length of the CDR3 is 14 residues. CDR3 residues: CASSPRGVAYEQYF. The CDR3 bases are TGTGCCAGCAGCCCTCGGGGGGTGGCCTACGAGCAGTACTTC. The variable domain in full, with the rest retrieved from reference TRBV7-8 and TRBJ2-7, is GAGVSQSPRYKVAKRGQDVALRCDPISGHVSLFWYQQALGQGPEFLTYFQNEAQLDKSGLPSDRFFAERPEGSVSTLKIQRTQQEDSAVYLCASSPRGVAYEQYFGPGTRLTVT.

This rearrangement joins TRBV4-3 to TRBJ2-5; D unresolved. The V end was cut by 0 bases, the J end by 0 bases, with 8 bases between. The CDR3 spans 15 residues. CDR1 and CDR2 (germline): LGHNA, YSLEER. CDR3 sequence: CASSQDLADQETQYF. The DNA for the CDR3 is TGCGCCAGCAGCCAAGACTTGGCAGACCAAGAGACCCAGTACTTC.

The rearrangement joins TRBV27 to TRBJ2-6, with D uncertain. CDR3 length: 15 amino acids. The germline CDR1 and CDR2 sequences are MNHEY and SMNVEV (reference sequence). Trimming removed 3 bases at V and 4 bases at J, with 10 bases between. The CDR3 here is CASSFYGGGANVLTF. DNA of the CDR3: TGTGCCAGCAGTTTTTACGGTGGCGGGGCCAACGTCCTGACTTTC.

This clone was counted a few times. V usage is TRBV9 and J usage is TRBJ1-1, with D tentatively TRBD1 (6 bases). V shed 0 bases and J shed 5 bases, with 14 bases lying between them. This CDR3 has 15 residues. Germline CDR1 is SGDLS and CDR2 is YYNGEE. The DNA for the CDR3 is TGTGCCAGCAGCGTAGAGGTCAGGGGAAATACTGAAGCTTTCTTT. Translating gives CASSVEVRGNTEAFF.

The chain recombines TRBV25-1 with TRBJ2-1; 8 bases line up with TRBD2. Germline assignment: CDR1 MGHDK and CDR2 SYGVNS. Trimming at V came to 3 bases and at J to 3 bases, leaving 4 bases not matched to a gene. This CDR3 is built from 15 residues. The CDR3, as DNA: TGTGCCAGCAGTGAGGGGGCGGGAGGCTACAATGAGCAGTTCTTC. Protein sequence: CASSEGAGGYNEQFF. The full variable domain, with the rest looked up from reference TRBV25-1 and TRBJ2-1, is EADIYQTPRYLVIGTGKKITLECSQTMGHDKMYWYQQDPGMELHLIHYSYGVNSTEKGDLSSESTVSRIRTEHFPLTLESARPSHTSQYLCASSEGAGGYNEQFFGPGTRLTVL.

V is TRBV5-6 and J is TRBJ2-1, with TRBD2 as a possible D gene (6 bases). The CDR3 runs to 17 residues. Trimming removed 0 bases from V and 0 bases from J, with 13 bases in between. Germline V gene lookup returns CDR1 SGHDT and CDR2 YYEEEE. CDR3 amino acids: CASSLGMAGLSYNEQFF. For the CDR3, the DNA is TGTGCCAGCAGCTTGGGAATGGCGGGACTCTCCTACAATGAGCAGTTCTTC.